This TCR beta chain is from a study of cytomegalovirus exposure and HLA in healthy donors. Overall study results and limits: Later, TCR association rates were found to vary by HLA locus, highest for DRB1 and lowest for HLA-C. Researchers reported from a later analysis that most CMV-associated TCR beta chains appeared HLA-restricted. High sensitivity and specificity were reportedly achieved when the classifier diagnosed cytomegalovirus status.

A word on this clone: What it binds is not known.

PCR was performed using 60 Vbeta and 13 Jbeta primers. Repertoires were generated with immunoSEQ multiplex PCR, while TCRdb's copy carries only in-frame clones and drops some. The table includes about 72,000 clones, about four fifths detected once. CDR1 and CDR2 from the germline V gene are SGHNT and YENEEA. The V gene end was trimmed by 5 bases and the J gene end by 7 bases; junction bases not matched to a gene: 3. CDR3 length: 13 amino acids. Nominally healthy donors were sampled, though unrecorded immune exposures were likely. What was sequenced was PBMCs. This rearrangement joins TRBV11-3 to TRBJ2-1; 9 nucleotides match TRBD1. The sequence derives from a man aged 35-49 years in good health and CMV-seronegative. The CDR3 sequence: CASSEGTGNEQFF. CDR3 DNA: TGTGCCAGCAGCGAAGGGACAGGGAATGAGCAGTTCTTC.